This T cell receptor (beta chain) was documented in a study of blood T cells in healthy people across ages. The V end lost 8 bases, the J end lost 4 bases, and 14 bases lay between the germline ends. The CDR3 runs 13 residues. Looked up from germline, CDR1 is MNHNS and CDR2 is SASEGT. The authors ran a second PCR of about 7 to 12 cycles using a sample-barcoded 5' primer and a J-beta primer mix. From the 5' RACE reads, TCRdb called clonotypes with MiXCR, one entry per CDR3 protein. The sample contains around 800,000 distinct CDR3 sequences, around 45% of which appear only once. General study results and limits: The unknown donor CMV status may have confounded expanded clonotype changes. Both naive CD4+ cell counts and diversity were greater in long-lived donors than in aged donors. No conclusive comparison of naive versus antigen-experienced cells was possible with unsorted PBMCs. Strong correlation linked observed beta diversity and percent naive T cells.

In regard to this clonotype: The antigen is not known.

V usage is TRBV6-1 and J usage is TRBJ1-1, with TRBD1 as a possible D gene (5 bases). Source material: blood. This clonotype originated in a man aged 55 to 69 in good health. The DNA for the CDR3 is TGTGCCAGCGCCAGGGTTACGGGCACTGAAGCTTTCTTT. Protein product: CASARVTGTEAFF.